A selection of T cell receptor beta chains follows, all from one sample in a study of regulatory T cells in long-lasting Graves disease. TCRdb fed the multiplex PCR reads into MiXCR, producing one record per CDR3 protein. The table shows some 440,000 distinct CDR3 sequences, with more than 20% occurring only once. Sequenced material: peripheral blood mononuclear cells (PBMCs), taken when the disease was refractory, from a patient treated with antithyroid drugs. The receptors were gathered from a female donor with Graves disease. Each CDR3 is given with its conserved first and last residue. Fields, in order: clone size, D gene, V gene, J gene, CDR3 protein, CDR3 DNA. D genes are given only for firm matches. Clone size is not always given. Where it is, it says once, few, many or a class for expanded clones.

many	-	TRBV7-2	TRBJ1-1	CASSSRQTMNTEAFF	TGTGCCAGCAGCTCGAGACAGACCATGAACACTGAAGCTTTCTTT
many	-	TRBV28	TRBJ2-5	CASTPVDGFRETQYF	TGTGCCAGCACCCCAGTGGATGGGTTCCGGGAGACCCAGTACTTC
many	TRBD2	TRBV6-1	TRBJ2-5	CASSVSGRTPHGTQYF	TGTGCCAGCAGTGTCAGCGGGAGGACCCCCCACGGGACCCAGTACTTC
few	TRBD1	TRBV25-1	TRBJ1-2	CASSDIQGAGYGYTF	TGTGCCAGCAGTGATATCCAGGGGGCGGGGTATGGCTACACCTTC
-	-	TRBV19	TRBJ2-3	CASSIGDTQYF	TGTGCCAGCAGCATCGGAGATACGCAGTATTTT
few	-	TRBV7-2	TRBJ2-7	CASSTRTYEQYF	TGTGCCAGCAGCACGCGAACTTACGAGCAGTACTTC
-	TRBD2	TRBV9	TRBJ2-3	CASSATSGSQYF	TGTGCCAGCAGCGCAACTAGCGGGAGTCAGTATTTT
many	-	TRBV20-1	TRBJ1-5	CSAEKSGYNQPQHF	TGCAGTGCTGAGAAATCGGGTTACAATCAGCCCCAGCATTTT
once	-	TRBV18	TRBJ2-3	CASSQDTISSADTQYF	TGTGCCAGCTCACAAGACACTATCAGTTCCGCAGATACGCAGTATTTT
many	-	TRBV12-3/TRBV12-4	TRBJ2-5	CASSFADQRETQYF	TGTGCCAGCAGTTTCGCGGACCAGAGAGAGACCCAGTACTTC
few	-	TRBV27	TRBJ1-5	CASQSRRDQPQHF	TGTGCCAGCCAATCGCGCAGGGACCAGCCCCAGCATTTT
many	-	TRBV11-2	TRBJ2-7	CASSLDRGRDSYEQYF	TGTGCCAGCAGCTTAGATCGGGGCAGGGACTCCTACGAGCAGTACTTC
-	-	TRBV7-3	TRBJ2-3	CASSLWAGVSDTQYF	TGTGCCAGCAGCTTATGGGCAGGGGTTTCAGATACGCAGTATTTT
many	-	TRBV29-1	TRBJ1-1	CSSIRGANTEAFF	TGCAGCTCGATTAGGGGCGCGAACACTGAAGCTTTCTTT
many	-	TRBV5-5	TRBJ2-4	CASSPGLSEDIQYF	TGTGCCAGCAGCCCGGGACTGAGTGAGGACATTCAGTACTTC
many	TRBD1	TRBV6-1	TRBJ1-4	CASSLDRTDEKLFF	TGTGCCAGCAGCTTGGACAGGACGGACGAAAAACTGTTTTTT
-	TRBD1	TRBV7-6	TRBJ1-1	CASSIDRGSEAFF	TGTGCCAGCAGCATTGACAGGGGGTCTGAAGCTTTCTTT
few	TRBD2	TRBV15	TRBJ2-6	CATSRGWGGDSGANVLTF	TGTGCCACCAGCAGAGGTTGGGGGGGAGACTCTGGGGCCAACGTCCTGACTTTC
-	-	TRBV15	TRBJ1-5	CATSRDFGGGPQHF	TGTGCCACCAGCAGAGATTTTGGGGGGGGGCCCCAGCATTTT
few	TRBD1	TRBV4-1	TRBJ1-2	CASSQDKAGGNYGYTF	TGCGCCAGCAGCCAAGATAAAGCAGGGGGCAACTATGGCTACACCTTC
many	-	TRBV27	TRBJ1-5	CASSDTAAINPQHF	TGTGCCAGCAGTGATACAGCAGCTATCAACCCCCAGCATTTT
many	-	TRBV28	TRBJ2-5	CASMETGETQYF	TGTGCCAGCATGGAGACCGGGGAGACCCAGTACTTC
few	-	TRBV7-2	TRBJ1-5	CASSLDRDINQPQHF	TGTGCCAGCAGCCTAGACCGGGACATCAATCAGCCCCAGCATTTT
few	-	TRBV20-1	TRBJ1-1	CSAREVPAPEAFF	TGCAGTGCTAGAGAGGTGCCAGCCCCAGAAGCTTTCTTT
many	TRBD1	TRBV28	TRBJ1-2	CASSLKPTGLTF	TGTGCCAGCAGTTTAAAACCGACAGGGCTCACCTTC
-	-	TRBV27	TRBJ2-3	CASSLLGGGLTDTQYF	TGTGCCAGCAGCCTACTAGGGGGGGGTCTCACAGATACGCAGTATTTT
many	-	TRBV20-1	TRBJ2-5	CSARVGSLETQYF	TGCAGTGCTAGAGTGGGGAGTCTGGAGACCCAGTACTTC
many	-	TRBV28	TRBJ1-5	CASRNRDFGGNQPQHF	TGTGCCAGCAGAAACCGGGATTTCGGAGGTAATCAGCCCCAGCATTTT
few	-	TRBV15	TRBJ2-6	CATSPGLFSGANVLTF	TGTGCCACCAGCCCGGGTCTATTCTCTGGGGCCAACGTCCTGACTTTC
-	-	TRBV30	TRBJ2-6	CAWTGAGANVLTF	TGTGCCTGGACAGGGGCTGGGGCCAACGTCCTGACTTTC
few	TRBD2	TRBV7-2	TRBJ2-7	CASSLYEGGGAYEQYF	TGTGCCAGCAGCTTATACGAAGGCGGGGGAGCCTACGAGCAGTACTTC
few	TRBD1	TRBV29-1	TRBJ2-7	CSVVSGGFDYEQYF	TGCAGCGTTGTATCAGGGGGCTTTGACTACGAGCAGTACTTC
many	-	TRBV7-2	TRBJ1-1	CASSPVGNTEAFF	TGTGCCAGCAGCCCAGTCGGGAACACTGAAGCTTTCTTT
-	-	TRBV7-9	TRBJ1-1	CASSLRAENTEAFF	TGTGCCAGCAGCTTAAGGGCCGAGAACACTGAAGCTTTCTTT
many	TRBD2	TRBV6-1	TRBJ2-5	CASRTSGRTWGETQYF	TGTGCCAGCAGAACGAGCGGGAGGACCTGGGGGGAGACCCAGTACTTC
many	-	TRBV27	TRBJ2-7	CASSASSTYEQYF	TGTGCCAGCAGTGCCTCAAGCACCTACGAGCAGTACTTC
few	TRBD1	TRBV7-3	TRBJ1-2	CASSSTPGQGAEGYTF	TGTGCCAGCAGCTCAACACCGGGACAGGGGGCTGAAGGCTACACCTTC
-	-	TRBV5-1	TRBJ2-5	CASSSPLRLETQYF	TGCGCCAGCAGCTCCCCCCTCAGGTTGGAGACCCAGTACTTC
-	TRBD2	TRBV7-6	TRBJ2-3	CASSPAVGGLGDTQYF	TGTGCCAGCAGCCCCGCCGTGGGGGGGTTAGGAGATACGCAGTATTTT
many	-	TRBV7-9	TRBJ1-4	CASSSTAGGEKLFF	TGTGCCAGCAGCTCGACAGCCGGGGGGGAAAAACTGTTTTTT
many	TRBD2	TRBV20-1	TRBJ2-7	CSARVRGDLSEQYF	TGCAGTGCTAGAGTTCGGGGGGATCTTTCCGAGCAGTACTTC
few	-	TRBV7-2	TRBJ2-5	CASSLEKRNSSHGTQYF	TGTGCCAGCAGCTTAGAAAAACGGAACAGTTCGCATGGGACCCAGTACTTC
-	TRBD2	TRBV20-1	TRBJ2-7	CSAKGLADYEQYF	TGCAGTGCTAAGGGACTAGCGGATTACGAGCAGTACTTC
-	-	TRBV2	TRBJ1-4	CASSEQPGQMTEKLFF	TGTGCCAGCAGTGAACAACCGGGCCAGATGACTGAAAAACTGTTTTTT
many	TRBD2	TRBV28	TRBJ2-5	CASSPGLAGVRETQYF	TGTGCCAGCAGTCCTGGACTAGCGGGAGTCCGAGAGACCCAGTACTTC
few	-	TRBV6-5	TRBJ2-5	CASSYGQSQYF	TGTGCCAGCAGTTACGGGCAGTCCCAGTACTTC
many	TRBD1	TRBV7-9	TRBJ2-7	CASSLVAGARTGRKSSYEQYF	TGTGCCAGCAGCTTAGTGGCCGGGGCGAGGACAGGGCGAAAGAGCTCCTACGAGCAGTACTTC
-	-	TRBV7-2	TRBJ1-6	CASSLVGRTNSPLHF	TGTGCCAGCAGCTTAGTTGGACGGACAAATTCACCCCTCCACTTT